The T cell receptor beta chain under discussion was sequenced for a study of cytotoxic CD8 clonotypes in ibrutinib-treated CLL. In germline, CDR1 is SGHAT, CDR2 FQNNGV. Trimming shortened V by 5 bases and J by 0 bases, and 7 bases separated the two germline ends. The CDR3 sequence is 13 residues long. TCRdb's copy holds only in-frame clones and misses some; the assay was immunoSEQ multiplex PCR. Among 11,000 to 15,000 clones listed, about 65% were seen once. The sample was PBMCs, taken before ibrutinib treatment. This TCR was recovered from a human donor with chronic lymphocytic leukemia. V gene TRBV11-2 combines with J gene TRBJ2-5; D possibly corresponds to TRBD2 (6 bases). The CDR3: CASSRDYQETQYF. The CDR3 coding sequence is TGTGCCAGCAGCCGGGACTACCAAGAGACCCAGTACTTC.